Listed below are T cell receptor beta chains from one sample, sequenced in a study of cytomegalovirus exposure and HLA in healthy donors. TCRdb's table, derived via immunoSEQ multiplex PCR, lists solely in-frame clones and lacks some. The sample includes about 160,000 clones, about 79% of them seen just once. Specimen: PBMCs. These receptors were obtained from a female donor in good health and CMV-seronegative. CDR3s include the opening cysteine and the closing phenylalanine or tryptophan. The D gene is left open where the match is weak. Only some rows state a clone size, as once, few, many or a class for expanded clones.

v_call	clone_size	j_call	d_call	cdr3_nt	cdr3_aa
TRBV28	.	TRBJ1-5	TRBD1	TGTGCCAGCAGAGCCCAGGGGGCTAATCAGCCCCAGCATTTT	CASRAQGANQPQHF
TRBV14	.	TRBJ1-2	TRBD1	TGTGCCAGCAGCCACTATGACAGGGCCTATGGCTACACCTTC	CASSHYDRAYGYTF
TRBV29-1	few	TRBJ1-1	.	TGCAGCGTTGGACCGACAGACACTGAAGCTTTCTTT	CSVGPTDTEAFF
TRBV11-2	.	TRBJ2-7	TRBD2	TGTGCCAGCAGCTTAAGGTGGGGGGGCGAGCAGTACTTC	CASSLRWGGEQYF
TRBV11-2	.	TRBJ1-1	.	TGTGCCAGCAGCTCCAGAACAGGGCCCAACACTGAAGCTTTCTTT	CASSSRTGPNTEAFF
TRBV6-1	.	TRBJ2-7	TRBD1	TGTGCCAGCAACCTGAGACAGGGTCCCTACGAGCAGTACTTC	CASNLRQGPYEQYF
TRBV7-8	.	TRBJ2-2	.	TGTGCCAGCAGGGCCGACAGGATAACCGGGGAGCTGTTTTTT	CASRADRITGELFF
TRBV7-9	.	TRBJ2-5	TRBD2	TGTGCCAGCAGCCCCCCTAGCGGGAGGACGGAGACCCAGTACTTC	CASSPPSGRTETQYF
TRBV27	.	TRBJ2-3	.	TGTGCCAGCCGCTTGGGGGGGGGCGGATCTTCACATACGCAGTATTTT	CASRLGGGGSSHTQYF
TRBV9	few	TRBJ2-7	TRBD2	TGTGCCTCAGCGGGGGGTCAGGGGGTGTACTTC	CASAGGQGVYF
TRBV10-3	few	TRBJ2-5	.	TGTGCCATCAGTGAGTCGTTCACAGGGCCAGAGACCCAGTACTTC	CAISESFTGPETQYF
TRBV2	few	TRBJ2-2	TRBD2	TGTGCCAGCAGTGGGACTAGCGGCAACACCGGGGAGCTGTTTTTT	CASSGTSGNTGELFF
TRBV9	.	TRBJ1-4	.	TGTGCCAGCAGCGTAGGGAGAGCCGTTGAAAAACTGTTTTTT	CASSVGRAVEKLFF
TRBV28	.	TRBJ2-5	.	TGTGCCAGCAGTCTCCCGGGACTCCTAGAGACCCAGTACTTC	CASSLPGLLETQYF
TRBV29-1	.	TRBJ2-1	.	TGCAGCGTTGAAGATGGACGGGGAAGACATGAGCAGTTCTTC	CSVEDGRGRHEQFF
TRBV28	.	TRBJ1-5	.	TGTGCCAGCAGTTTAGTAATGAGGCAGGGTCAATCAGCCCAGCATTTT	CASSLVMRQGQSAQHF
TRBV2	.	TRBJ1-5	.	TGTGCCAGCAGTGACGTGGGGGCAGGGAAACAGCCCCAGCATTTT	CASSDVGAGKQPQHF
TRBV4-1	.	TRBJ2-3	TRBD2	TGCGCCAGCAGCCCAGCGGGGGCCGAGCCCACAGATACGCAGTATTTT	CASSPAGAEPTDTQYF
TRBV28	.	TRBJ2-2	.	TGTGCCAGCAGTGGAGCCGGGACACCCAACACTGGGGAGCTGTTTTTT	CASSGAGTPNTGELFF
TRBV9	few	TRBJ2-1	TRBD2	TGTGCCAGCAGCCCACGGGGGTCTAGCGGGGGGGCAAATGAGCAGTTCTTC	CASSPRGSSGGANEQFF
TRBV11-2	few	TRBJ2-4	.	TGTGCCAGCAGCCCTCGACAGGTTGGGAACAGTCAGTACTTC	CASSPRQVGNSQYF
TRBV7-9	few	TRBJ2-7	.	TGTGCCAGCAGCTTAGAGTATGGCAGGGATCGGGCCTACGAGCAGTACTTC	CASSLEYGRDRAYEQYF
TRBV7-9	.	TRBJ2-7	.	TGTGCCAGCAGCCCCCGGGACCGACAGGAATTCTACGAGCAGTACTTC	CASSPRDRQEFYEQYF
TRBV5-6	.	TRBJ2-6	TRBD1	TGTGCCACCCGGACAGGATACTCTGGGGCCAACGTCCTGACTTTC	CATRTGYSGANVLTF
TRBV30	.	TRBJ1-6	TRBD1	TGTGCCTCAAACAGGGGTAATAATTCACCCCTCCACTTT	CASNRGNNSPLHF
TRBV18	.	TRBJ2-3	TRBD2	TGTGCCAGCTCACGGACTAGCGGGGTGACAGATACGCAGTATTTT	CASSRTSGVTDTQYF
TRBV4-1	once	TRBJ1-4	TRBD1	TGCGCCAGCAGCAGACAGGGGGCCCCTAATGAAAAACTGTTTTTT	CASSRQGAPNEKLFF
TRBV28	.	TRBJ2-1	.	TGTGCCAGCAGTTTGAGGACTCCCTGGAATGAGCAGTTCTTC	CASSLRTPWNEQFF
TRBV27	.	TRBJ1-2	TRBD1	TGTGCCAGCAGTCCCCGGGACAGGGAGGGTCACTACACCTTC	CASSPRDREGHYTF
TRBV2	.	TRBJ2-7	TRBD1	TGTGCCAGCAGAGACAGGGGTCACGAGCAGTACTTC	CASRDRGHEQYF
TRBV7-9	.	TRBJ2-2	TRBD2	TGTGCCAGCAGCTTCGATAGCGGGAGCCTTAACACCGGGGAGCTGTTTTTT	CASSFDSGSLNTGELFF
TRBV5-1	.	TRBJ2-3	.	TGCGCCAGCAGCTTGTTTTCAGGGGACAGCACAGATACGCAGTATTTT	CASSLFSGDSTDTQYF
TRBV30	.	TRBJ2-1	.	TGTGCCTGGAGTGTGGAGGCAGGACCAAACTACAATGAGCAGTTCTTC	CAWSVEAGPNYNEQFF
TRBV4-1	.	TRBJ2-3	.	TGCGCCAGCAGCCAATTCCCGCAAAGGCAGAGGCCCACAGATACGCAGTATTTT	CASSQFPQRQRPTDTQYF
TRBV10-3	.	TRBJ2-5	TRBD2	TGTGCCATCGGGTCGGGGGGGCCGATGGCAGAGACCCAGTACTTC	CAIGSGGPMAETQYF
TRBV5-5	.	TRBJ2-7	TRBD1	TGTGCCAGCAGCTTGGTGGGGACAGGATACGAGCAGTACTTC	CASSLVGTGYEQYF
TRBV5-4	few	TRBJ2-5	TRBD1	TGTGCCAGCAGTCCCGGGACAGGGGGCTTCGAGACCCAGTACTTC	CASSPGTGGFETQYF
TRBV9	few	TRBJ2-1	.	TGTGCCAGCAGCGGACGACAGGGCGGGATCAATGAGCAGTTCTTC	CASSGRQGGINEQFF
TRBV6-5	once	TRBJ2-7	TRBD2	TGTGCCAGCAGTTACTTGCTAGCGGGGCCCTACGAGCAGTACTTC	CASSYLLAGPYEQYF
TRBV27	.	TRBJ1-4	.	TGTGCCACCCCGCAGGGGAGGGATGAAAAACTGTTTTTT	CATPQGRDEKLFF
TRBV6-5	.	TRBJ2-3	TRBD1	TGTGCCAGCAGGACAGGGGGGCAGGGGGCGGATACGCAGTATTTT	CASRTGGQGADTQYF
TRBV15	.	TRBJ2-7	.	TGTGCCACCAGCAGAGATCAGGCCCCCTCCTACGAGCAGTACTTC	CATSRDQAPSYEQYF
TRBV6-1	.	TRBJ2-3	.	TGTGCCAGCAGTGGGCGGGTAGAAGATACGCAGTATTTT	CASSGRVEDTQYF
TRBV7-9	.	TRBJ2-1	TRBD2	TGTGCCAGCAGCGTTCGACTAGCGGGAGGGTATGAGAATGAGCAGTTCTTC	CASSVRLAGGYENEQFF
TRBV6-1	.	TRBJ2-3	TRBD1	TGTGCCACCCGGACAGGCCCAGCGGATACGCAGTATTTT	CATRTGPADTQYF
TRBV6-5	.	TRBJ1-3	.	TGTGCCAGCAGTGGCAGCGGAATGGGAAACACCATATATTTT	CASSGSGMGNTIYF
TRBV5-1	few	TRBJ2-3	TRBD2	TGCGCCAGCAGCCCGGGACTATTGGCAGATACGCAGTATTTT	CASSPGLLADTQYF
TRBV18	.	TRBJ2-3	TRBD1	TGTGCCAGCTCACCACTTACCGGACAGGCCACAGATACGCAGTATTTT	CASSPLTGQATDTQYF
TRBV20-1	.	TRBJ1-2	.	TGCAGTACGGGGGAGGGCTACACCTTC	CSTGEGYTF
TRBV30	.	TRBJ2-7	.	TGTGCCTGGAGTGTAACCAGGGGCAGGATCGAGCAGTACTTC	CAWSVTRGRIEQYF
TRBV7-6	.	TRBJ2-5	TRBD1	TGTGCCAGCAGGGCTACAGGGGGTGAGACCCAGTACTTC	CASRATGGETQYF
TRBV6-4	few	TRBJ1-1	TRBD1	TGTGCCAGCAGTGACATAAAGACAGGGGGGGCTTTCTTT	CASSDIKTGGAFF
TRBV28	.	TRBJ1-1	.	TGTGCCAGCCTTTTTATCACACCCTCGAGCGCTGAAGCTTTCTTT	CASLFITPSSAEAFF